This T cell receptor beta chain derives from a study of T cell repertoires in cytomegalovirus infection. Study-level points and caveats: Dominating the ex vivo response were TCR beta clonotypes that were CMV-specific and HLA-C-restricted.

Turning to this clonotype: The antigen remains unidentified.

Trimming removed 7 bases at V and 4 bases at J, with 17 bases between. Germline V gene sequence: CDR1 SGHRS, CDR2 YFSETQ. The CDR3 has 14 residues. MiXCR was run by TCRdb on the reads, yielding one entry per CDR3 protein. The repertoire includes some 200,000 distinct CDR3 sequences, about 21% of them detected once, and under 3.5% sits in the top ten. The J gene is TRBJ1-1, the V gene TRBV5-1; a weak D match, TRBD1 (5 bases). The sample consisted of PBMCs. The sequence derives from a human donor in good health (CMV status not recorded). Some clones in this sample may be carry-over from other donors' samples. CDR3 sequence reads: CASRERLGGTEAFF. In DNA form, the CDR3 reads TGCGCCAGCCGAGAACGGTTGGGGGGCACTGAAGCTTTCTTT. The complete variable domain, with remaining parts taken from reference TRBV5-1 and TRBJ1-1, reads KAGVTQTPRYLIKTRGQQVTLSCSPISGHRSVSWYQQTPGQGLQFLFEYFSETQRNKGNFPGRFSGRQFSNSRSEMNVSTLELGDSALYLCASRERLGGTEAFFGQGTRLTVV.